This TCR beta chain was captured by sequencing in a study of blood T cell repertoires in COVID-19 (TCRdb year 2020). With regard to the full study: Collaborator samples came from the United States, Italy and Spain and covered acute and convalescent phases of COVID-19. The material from the prospective study consisted of cDNA or gDNA derived from T cells, B-cell-depleted T cells, or PBMCs. The repertoires were released in a freely available public database intended as a resource for research on the immune response to SARS-CoV-2. The dataset comprised deeply sampled blood TCRbeta repertoires from subjects exposed to, actively infected with, or recovered from COVID-19. The samples were drawn from the first 160 participants of the ongoing ImmuneRACE study and from roughly 1,300 subjects provided by 6 global collaborators. Sample metadata almost always included a de-identified subject ID, COVID-19 status, age in years and sex. HLA class I and class II types, where available, came from metadata supplied by the sample provider rather than from assay-based typing. Results and caveats for the whole study, not just this receptor: How much clinical and demographic metadata was included differed by source and by participant, and the metadata was provided uncurated.

Regarding this clone: Its antigen is currently not known. Base qualities are not provided; no much larger clone lies one nucleotide away.

In the prospective study, participants were 18 to 89 years old, resided in approximately 22 geographic areas of the United States, and were enrolled through a virtual design. In the prospective study, cohorts were assigned on the basis of participant-reported clinical history obtained from a screening survey and a study questionnaire. Mobile phlebotomists in the prospective study collected whole blood, serum and a nasopharyngeal or oropharyngeal swab from every participant. Additional blood draws and questionnaires over an approximately 2-month period could optionally be provided by prospective study participants. Before DNA extraction, blood samples from the prospective study were shipped at room temperature or frozen. The CDR3 contains 15 residues, cysteine and phenylalanine counted. The only DNA kept is the CDR3, 45 bases in frame from the first base. The germline V gene yields SGDLS for CDR1 and YYNGEE for CDR2. V lost 0 bases and J lost 9 bases; the stretch between them is 16 bases long.

TCRbeta CDR3 regions were amplified from genomic DNA by means of the immunoSEQ Assay, a bias-controlled multiplex PCR. The source study handled its data this way. Within the assay, amplification of reference gene primers was used to estimate how many nucleated cells each sample contained. To quantify the absolute abundance of each unique TCRbeta CDR3 rearrangement, sequence reads were collapsed and filtered. For each sample, productive Simpson clonality was calculated as the square root of Simpson's diversity index over productive rearrangements. TCRdb retrieved this table from immuneACCESS and kept in-frame rearrangements only. Not all clones are present; in checked studies, unresolved V genes account for under half, and no reason is known for the remainder. That table gives V, J and clone size, and the DNA gave D and trimming. Here the sample has 140,000 to 150,000 clones; roughly 90% occur a single time. Jointly, the top ten make up 0.95% to 1.5% of the sample.

What was sequenced was PBMCs or T cells enriched from blood (not recorded which). Rearrangement joined TRBV9 to TRBJ2-1, with no confident D gene call. The sequence was obtained from a woman in her thirties with acute COVID-19. The CDR3 has the sequence CASSVEPEPFIEQFF. The DNA reads as follows: TGTGCCAGCAGCGTAGAGCCCGAGCCCTTTATTGAGCAGTTCTTC.